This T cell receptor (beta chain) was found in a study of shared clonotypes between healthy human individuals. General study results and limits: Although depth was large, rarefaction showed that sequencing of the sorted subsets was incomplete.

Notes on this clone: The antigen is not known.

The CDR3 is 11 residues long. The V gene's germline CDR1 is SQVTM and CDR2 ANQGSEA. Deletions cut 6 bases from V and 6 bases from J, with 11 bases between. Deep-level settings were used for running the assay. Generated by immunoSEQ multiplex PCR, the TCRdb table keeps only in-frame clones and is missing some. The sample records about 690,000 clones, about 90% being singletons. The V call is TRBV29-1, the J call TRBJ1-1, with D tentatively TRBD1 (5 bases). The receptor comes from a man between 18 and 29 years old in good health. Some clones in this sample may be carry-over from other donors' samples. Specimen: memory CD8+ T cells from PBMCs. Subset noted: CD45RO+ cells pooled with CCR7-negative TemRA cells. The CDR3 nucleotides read TGCAGCGTCGGGACGATCGCTGAAGCTTTCTTT. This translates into CSVGTIAEAFF.